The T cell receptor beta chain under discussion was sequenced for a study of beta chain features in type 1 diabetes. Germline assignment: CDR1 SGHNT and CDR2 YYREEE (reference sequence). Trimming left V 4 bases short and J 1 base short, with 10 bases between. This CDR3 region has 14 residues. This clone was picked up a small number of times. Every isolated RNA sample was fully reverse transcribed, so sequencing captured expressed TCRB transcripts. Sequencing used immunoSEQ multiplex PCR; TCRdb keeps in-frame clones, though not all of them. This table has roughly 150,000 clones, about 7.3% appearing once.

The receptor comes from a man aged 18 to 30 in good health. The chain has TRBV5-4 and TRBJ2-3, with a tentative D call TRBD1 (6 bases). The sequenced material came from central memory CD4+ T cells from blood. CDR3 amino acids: CASSPNRGTDTQYF. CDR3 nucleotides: TGTGCCAGCAGCCCGAACAGGGGCACAGATACGCAGTATTTT.